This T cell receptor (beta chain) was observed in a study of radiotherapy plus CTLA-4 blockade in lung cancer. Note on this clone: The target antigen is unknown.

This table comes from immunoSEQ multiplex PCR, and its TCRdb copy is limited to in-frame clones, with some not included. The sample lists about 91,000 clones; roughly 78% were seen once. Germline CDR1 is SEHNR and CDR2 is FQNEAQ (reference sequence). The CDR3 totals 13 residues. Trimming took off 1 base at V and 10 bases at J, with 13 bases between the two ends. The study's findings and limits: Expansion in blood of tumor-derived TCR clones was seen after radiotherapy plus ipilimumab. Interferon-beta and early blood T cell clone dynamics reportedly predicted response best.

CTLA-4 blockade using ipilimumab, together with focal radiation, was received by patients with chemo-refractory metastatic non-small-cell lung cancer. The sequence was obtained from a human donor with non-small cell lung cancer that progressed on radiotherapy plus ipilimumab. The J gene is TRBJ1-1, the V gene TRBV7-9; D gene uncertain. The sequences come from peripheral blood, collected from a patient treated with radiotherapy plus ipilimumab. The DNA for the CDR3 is TGTGCCAGCAGCTTAGGAACAGTGGATGGAGCTTTCTTT. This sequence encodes CASSLGTVDGAFF. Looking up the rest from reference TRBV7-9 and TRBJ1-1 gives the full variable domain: DTGVSQNPRHKITKRGQNVTFRCDPISEHNRLYWYRQTLGQGPEFLTYFQNEAQLEKSRLLSDRFSAERPKGSFSTLEIQRTEQGDSAMYLCASSLGTVDGAFFGQGTRLTVV.